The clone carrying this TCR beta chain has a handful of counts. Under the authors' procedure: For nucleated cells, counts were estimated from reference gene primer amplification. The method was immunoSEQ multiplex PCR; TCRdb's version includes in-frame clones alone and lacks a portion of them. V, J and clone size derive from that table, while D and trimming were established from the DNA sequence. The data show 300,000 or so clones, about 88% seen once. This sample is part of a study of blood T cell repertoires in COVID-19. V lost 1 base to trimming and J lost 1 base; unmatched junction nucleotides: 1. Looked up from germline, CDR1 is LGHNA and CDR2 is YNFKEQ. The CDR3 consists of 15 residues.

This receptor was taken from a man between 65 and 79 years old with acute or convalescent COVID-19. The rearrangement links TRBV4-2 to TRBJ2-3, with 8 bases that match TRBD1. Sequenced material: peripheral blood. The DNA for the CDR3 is TGTGCCAGCAGCCAAGGGGGACAGGGCACAGATACGCAGTATTTT. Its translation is CASSQGGQGTDTQYF.